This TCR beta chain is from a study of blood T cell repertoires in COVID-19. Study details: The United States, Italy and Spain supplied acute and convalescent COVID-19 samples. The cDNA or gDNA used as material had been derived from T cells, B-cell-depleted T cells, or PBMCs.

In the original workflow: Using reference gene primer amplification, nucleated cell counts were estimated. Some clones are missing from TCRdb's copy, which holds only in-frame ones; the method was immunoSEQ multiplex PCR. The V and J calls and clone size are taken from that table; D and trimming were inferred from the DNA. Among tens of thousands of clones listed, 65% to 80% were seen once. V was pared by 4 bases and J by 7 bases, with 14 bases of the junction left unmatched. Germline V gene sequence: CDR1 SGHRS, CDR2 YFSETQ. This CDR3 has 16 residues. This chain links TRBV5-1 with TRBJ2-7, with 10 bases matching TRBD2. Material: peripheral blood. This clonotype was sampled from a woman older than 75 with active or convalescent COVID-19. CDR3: CASSPGGLAGDEEQYF. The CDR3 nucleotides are TGCGCCAGCAGCCCTGGGGGGCTAGCGGGGGATGAGGAGCAGTACTTC.